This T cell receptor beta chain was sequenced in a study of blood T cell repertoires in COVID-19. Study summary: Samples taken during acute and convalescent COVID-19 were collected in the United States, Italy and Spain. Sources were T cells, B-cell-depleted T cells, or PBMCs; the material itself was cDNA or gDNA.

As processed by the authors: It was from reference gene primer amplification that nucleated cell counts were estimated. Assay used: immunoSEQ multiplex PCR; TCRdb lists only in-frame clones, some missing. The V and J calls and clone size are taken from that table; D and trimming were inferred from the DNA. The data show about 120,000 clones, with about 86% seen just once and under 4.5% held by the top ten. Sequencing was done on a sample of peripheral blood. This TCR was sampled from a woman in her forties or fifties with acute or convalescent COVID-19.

The CDR3 protein is CASSLQGWEQYF. The CDR3 DNA sequence: TGTGCCAGCAGTTTACAGGGTTGGGAGCAGTACTTC. This rearrangement joins TRBV28 to TRBJ2-7; tentative D call: TRBD1 (5 bases). There are 12 residues in the CDR3. Germline V gene sequence: CDR1 MDHEN, CDR2 SYDVKM. V was shortened by 2 bases and J by 7 bases, with 9 bases between the two germline ends.